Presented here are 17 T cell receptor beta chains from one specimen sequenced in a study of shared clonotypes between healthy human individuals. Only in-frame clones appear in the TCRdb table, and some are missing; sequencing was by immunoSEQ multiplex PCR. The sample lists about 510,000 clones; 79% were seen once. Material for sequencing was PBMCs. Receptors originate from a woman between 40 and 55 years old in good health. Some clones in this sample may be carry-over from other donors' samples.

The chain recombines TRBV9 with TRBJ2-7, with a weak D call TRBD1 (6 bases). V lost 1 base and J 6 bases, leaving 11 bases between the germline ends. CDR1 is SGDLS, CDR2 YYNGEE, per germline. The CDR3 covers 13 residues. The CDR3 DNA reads TGTGCCAGCAGCGTAACAGGGTGGTCCGAGCAGTACTTC. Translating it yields CASSVTGWSEQYF.

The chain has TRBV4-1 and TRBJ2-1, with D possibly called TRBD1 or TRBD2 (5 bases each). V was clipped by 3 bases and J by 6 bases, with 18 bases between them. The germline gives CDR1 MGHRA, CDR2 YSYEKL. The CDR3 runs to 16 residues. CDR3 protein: CASSQYPVRGANEQFF. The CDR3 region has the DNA TGCGCCAGCAGCCAGTATCCGGTGAGAGGGGCCAATGAGCAGTTCTTC.

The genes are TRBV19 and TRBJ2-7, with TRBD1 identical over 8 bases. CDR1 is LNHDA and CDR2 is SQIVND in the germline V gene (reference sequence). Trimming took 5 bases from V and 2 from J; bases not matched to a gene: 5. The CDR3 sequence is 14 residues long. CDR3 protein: CASSAQTGAYEQYF. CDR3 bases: TGTGCCAGTAGTGCCCAGACAGGGGCCTACGAGCAGTACTTC.

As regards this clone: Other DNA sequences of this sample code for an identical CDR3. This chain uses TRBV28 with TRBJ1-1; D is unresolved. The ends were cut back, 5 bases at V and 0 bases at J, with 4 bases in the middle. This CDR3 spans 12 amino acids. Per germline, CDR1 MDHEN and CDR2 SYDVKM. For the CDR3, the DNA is TGTGCCAGCAGTCTCCTGAACACTGAAGCTTTCTTT. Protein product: CASSLLNTEAFF.

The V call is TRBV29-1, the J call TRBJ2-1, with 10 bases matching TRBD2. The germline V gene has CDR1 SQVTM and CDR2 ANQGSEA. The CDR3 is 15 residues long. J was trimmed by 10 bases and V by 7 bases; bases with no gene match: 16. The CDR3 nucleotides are TGCAGCGGGACTACAGCGGGAGGGTCCATAGGGGAGCAGTTCTTC. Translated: CSGTTAGGSIGEQFF.

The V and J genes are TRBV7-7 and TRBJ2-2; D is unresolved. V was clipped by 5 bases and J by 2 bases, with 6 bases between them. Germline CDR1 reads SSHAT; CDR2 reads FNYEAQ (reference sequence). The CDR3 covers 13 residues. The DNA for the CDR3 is TGTGCCAGCAGCCGACAAAACACCGGGGAGCTGTTTTTT. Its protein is CASSRQNTGELFF.

The CDR3 nucleotides are TGTGCCAGCAGTTTCAGGGCGGAGCAGTTCTTC. Translation: CASSFRAEQFF. This chain uses TRBV28 with TRBJ2-1, with D perhaps TRBD1 (5 bases). CDR3 size: 11 residues. Between the trimmed V and J ends, which lost 3 bases and 10 bases, there was a span of 7 bases. Germline V lookup: CDR1 MDHEN, CDR2 SYDVKM.

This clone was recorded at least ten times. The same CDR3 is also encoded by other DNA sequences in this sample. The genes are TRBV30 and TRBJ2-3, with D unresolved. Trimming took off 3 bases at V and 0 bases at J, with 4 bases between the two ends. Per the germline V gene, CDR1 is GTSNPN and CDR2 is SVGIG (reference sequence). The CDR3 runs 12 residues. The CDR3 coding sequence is TGTGCCTGGAGCACAAGCACAGATACGCAGTATTTT. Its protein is CAWSTSTDTQYF.

The CDR3 spells CASLGTGGGWTYNEQFF. The CDR3 nucleotides are TGTGCCAGCTTAGGGACAGGGGGAGGTTGGACCTACAATGAGCAGTTCTTC. This chain connects TRBV2 to TRBJ2-1; 11 positions match TRBD1. V lost 8 bases to trimming and J lost 2 bases; unmatched junction nucleotides: 11. Germline V gives CDR1 SNHLY, CDR2 FYNNEI. The CDR3 is 17 amino acids.

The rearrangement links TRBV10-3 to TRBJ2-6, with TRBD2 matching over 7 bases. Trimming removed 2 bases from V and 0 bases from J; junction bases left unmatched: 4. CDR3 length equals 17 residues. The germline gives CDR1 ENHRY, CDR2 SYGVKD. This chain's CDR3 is CAISERGGISGANVLTF. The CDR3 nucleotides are TGTGCCATCAGTGAGAGGGGAGGGATCTCTGGGGCCAACGTCCTGACTTTC.

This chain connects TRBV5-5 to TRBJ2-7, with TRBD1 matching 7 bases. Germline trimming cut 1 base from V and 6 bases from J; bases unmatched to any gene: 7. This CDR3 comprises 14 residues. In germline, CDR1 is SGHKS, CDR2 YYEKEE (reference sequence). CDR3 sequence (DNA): TGTGCCAGCAGCTTGCACCAGGGGGTAACCGAGCAGTACTTC. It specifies CASSLHQGVTEQYF.

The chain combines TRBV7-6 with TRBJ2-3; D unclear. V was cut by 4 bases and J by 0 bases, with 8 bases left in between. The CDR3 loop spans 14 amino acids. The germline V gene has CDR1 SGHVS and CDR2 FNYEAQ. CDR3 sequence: CASSSSVSTDTQYF. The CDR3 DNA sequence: TGTGCCAGCAGCTCCTCAGTAAGCACAGATACGCAGTATTTT.

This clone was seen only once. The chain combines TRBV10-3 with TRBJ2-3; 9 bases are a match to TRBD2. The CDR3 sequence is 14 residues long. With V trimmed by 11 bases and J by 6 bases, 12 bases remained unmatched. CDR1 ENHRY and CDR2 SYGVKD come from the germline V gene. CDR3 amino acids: CAARASGNPDTQYF. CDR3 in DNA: TGTGCCGCCAGGGCTAGCGGGAATCCGGATACGCAGTATTTT.

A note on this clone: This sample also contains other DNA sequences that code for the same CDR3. CDR3 protein: CASSGTGGNQPQHF. As DNA, the CDR3 is TGTGCCAGCAGCGGTACAGGGGGCAATCAGCCCCAGCATTTT. The genes are TRBV2 and TRBJ1-5; TRBD1 aligns across 7 bases. With 6 bases clipped from V and 2 bases from J, the junction kept 4 bases outside the gene matches. Germline V gene data show CDR1 as SNHLY and CDR2 as FYNNEI. The CDR3 length is 14 residues.

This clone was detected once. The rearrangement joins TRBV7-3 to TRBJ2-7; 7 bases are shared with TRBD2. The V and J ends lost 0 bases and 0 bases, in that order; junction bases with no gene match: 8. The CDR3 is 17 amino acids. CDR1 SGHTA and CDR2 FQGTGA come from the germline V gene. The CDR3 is CASSLTTTSGGSYEQYF. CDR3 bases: TGTGCCAGCAGCTTAACCACGACTTCGGGGGGCTCCTACGAGCAGTACTTC.

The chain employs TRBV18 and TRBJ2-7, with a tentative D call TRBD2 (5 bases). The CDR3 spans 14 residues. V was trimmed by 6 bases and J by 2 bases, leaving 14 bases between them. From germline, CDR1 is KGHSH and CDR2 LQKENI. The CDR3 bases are TGTGCCAGCTCCCCCTCGACGGGGACCTACGAGCAGTACTTC. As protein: CASSPSTGTYEQYF.

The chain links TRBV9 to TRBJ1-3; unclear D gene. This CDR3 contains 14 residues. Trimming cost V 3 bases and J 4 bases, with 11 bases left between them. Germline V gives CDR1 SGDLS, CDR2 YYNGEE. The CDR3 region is CASSESGAGNTIYF. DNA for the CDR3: TGTGCCAGCAGCGAAAGCGGAGCGGGAAACACCATATATTTT.